This record looks at one TCR beta chain sequence and its context. The V end lost 2 bases, the J end lost 0 bases, and 7 bases lay between the germline ends. Germline V gene lookup returns CDR1 KGHSH and CDR2 LQKENI. The CDR3 is 14 amino acids. Original methodology: Reference gene primer amplification yielded estimated nucleated cell counts. TCRdb's copy holds only in-frame clones and misses some; the assay was immunoSEQ multiplex PCR. V, J and clone size derive from that table, while D and trimming were established from the DNA sequence. The sample carries roughly 190,000 clones, around 85% recorded once. This record comes from a study of blood T cell repertoires in COVID-19. In the study overall: Samples taken during acute and convalescent COVID-19 were collected in the United States, Italy and Spain. In each case, the material was cDNA or gDNA derived from T cells, B-cell-depleted T cells, or PBMCs.

The chain employs TRBV18 and TRBJ1-1; tentative D call: TRBD1 (5 bases). The clonotype was recovered from a man aged 25-45 years with acute or convalescent COVID-19. Input material: peripheral blood. The CDR3 nucleotides are TGTGCCAGCTCACCAGACAGACTGAACACTGAAGCTTTCTTT. Translation gives CASSPDRLNTEAFF.